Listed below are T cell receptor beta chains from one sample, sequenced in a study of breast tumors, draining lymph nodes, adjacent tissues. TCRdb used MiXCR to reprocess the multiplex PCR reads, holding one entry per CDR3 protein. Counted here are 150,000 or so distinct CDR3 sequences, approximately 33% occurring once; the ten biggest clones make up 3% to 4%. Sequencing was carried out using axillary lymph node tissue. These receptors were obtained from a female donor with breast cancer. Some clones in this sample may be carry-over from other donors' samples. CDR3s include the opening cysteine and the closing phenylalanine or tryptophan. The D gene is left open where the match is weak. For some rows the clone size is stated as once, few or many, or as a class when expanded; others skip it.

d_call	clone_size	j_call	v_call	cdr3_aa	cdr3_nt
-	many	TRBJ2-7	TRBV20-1	CSAGSLTGGEQYF	TGCAGTGCTGGGTCCCTAACTGGCGGGGAGCAGTACTTC
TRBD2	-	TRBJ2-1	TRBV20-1	CSATLGLVNEQFF	TGCAGTGCCACCCTGGGACTAGTCAACGAGCAGTTCTTC
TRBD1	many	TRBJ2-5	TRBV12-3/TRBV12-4	CASSQGQGQETQYF	TGTGCCAGCAGTCAGGGACAGGGTCAAGAGACCCAGTACTTC
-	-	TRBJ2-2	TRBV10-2	CASRSRGTGELFF	TGCGCCAGCAGATCTCGCGGAACCGGGGAGCTGTTTTTT
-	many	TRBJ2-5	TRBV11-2	CASSLGAIETQYF	TGTGCCAGCAGCTTAGGTGCGATAGAGACCCAGTACTTC
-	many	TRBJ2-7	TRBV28	CASSSYRYEQYF	TGTGCCAGCAGTTCCTATAGGTACGAGCAGTACTTC
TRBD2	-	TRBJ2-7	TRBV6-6	CASSSLPGGSYEQYF	TGTGCCAGCAGTTCCCTCCCGGGGGGGTCCTACGAGCAGTACTTC
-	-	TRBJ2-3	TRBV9	CASSVGPRGSTDTQYF	TGTGCCAGCAGCGTAGGTCCTAGAGGCTCCACAGATACGCAGTATTTT
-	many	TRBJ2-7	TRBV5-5	CASSSTLEQYF	TGTGCCAGCAGCTCAACCCTCGAGCAGTACTTC
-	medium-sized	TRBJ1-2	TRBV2	CARERAEGYGYTF	TGTGCCAGAGAAAGGGCAGAAGGCTATGGCTACACCTTC
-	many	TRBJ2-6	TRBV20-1	CSATPGTGANVLTF	TGCAGTGCAACCCCAGGGACTGGGGCCAACGTCCTGACTTTC
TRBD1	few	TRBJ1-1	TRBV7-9	CASSLGQDVEAFF	TGTGCCAGCAGCTTGGGACAGGACGTTGAAGCTTTCTTT
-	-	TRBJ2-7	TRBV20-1	CSASTSGAHYEQYF	TGCAGTGCTAGCACTTCGGGAGCTCACTACGAGCAGTACTTT
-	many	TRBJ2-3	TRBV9	CASSVGVGLEGDTQYF	TGTGCCAGCAGCGTAGGGGTAGGGCTGGAGGGAGATACGCAGTATTTT
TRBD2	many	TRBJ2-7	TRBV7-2	CASSQRTSVYEQYF	TGTGCCAGCAGCCAACGGACTAGCGTCTACGAGCAGTACTTC
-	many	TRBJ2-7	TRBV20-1	CSVPKSLPAEQYF	TGCAGTGTACCGAAGAGCCTTCCGGCCGAGCAGTACTTC
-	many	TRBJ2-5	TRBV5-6	CASSLAGQQIHQETQYF	TGTGCCAGCAGCTTGGCCGGGCAGCAAATTCACCAAGAGACCCAGTACTTC
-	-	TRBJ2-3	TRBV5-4	CASGEVRSQGTQYF	TGCGCCAGCGGCGAGGTTCGGAGTCAGGGGACGCAGTATTTT
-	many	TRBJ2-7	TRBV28	CASSQPGRVGGQYF	TGTGCCAGCAGCCAACCTGGCAGGGTCGGGGGGCAGTACTTC
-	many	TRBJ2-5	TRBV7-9	CASSLVPLGKVKVAETQYF	TGTGCCAGCAGCTTGGTTCCGCTGGGGAAAGTCAAGGTCGCGGAGACCCAGTACTTC
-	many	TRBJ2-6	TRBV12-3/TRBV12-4	CTSSFGYSISGANVLTF	TGTACCAGCAGTTTTGGGTACTCCATCTCTGGGGCCAACGTCCTGACTTTC
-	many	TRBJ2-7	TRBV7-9	CASSGSGTYEQYF	TGTGCCAGCAGCGGGAGTGGGACCTACGAGCAGTACTTC
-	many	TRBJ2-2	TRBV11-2	CASSRRQNTGELFF	TGTGCCAGCAGCCGTCGACAGAACACCGGGGAGCTGTTTTTT
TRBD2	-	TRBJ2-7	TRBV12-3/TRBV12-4	CASSSGGSGACEQYF	TGTGCCAGCAGTTCGGGCGGGAGTGGGGCTTGCGAGCAGTACTTT
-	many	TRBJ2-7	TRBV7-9	CASSQASGEQYF	TGTGCCAGCAGTCAGGCCTCTGGCGAGCAGTACTTC
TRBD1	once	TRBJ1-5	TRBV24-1	CAANRGGQPQHF	TGTGCCGCAAACAGGGGAGGTCAGCCCCAGCATTTT
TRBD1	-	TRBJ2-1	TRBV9	CASSVAAGQGPRAEQFF	TGTGCCAGCAGCGTAGCCGCGGGACAGGGTCCAAGAGCTGAGCAGTTCTTC
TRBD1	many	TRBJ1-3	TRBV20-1	CSAPDRTRSGNTIYF	TGCAGTGCTCCGGACAGGACCCGCTCTGGAAACACCATATATTTT
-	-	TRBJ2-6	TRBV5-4	CASTPRQLFSGANVLTF	TGTGCCAGCACCCCGAGGCAGCTGTTCTCTGGGGCCAACGTCCTGACTTTC
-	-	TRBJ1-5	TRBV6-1	CASSQEVGRLNSDQPQHF	TGTGCCAGCAGTCAAGAAGTGGGAAGGCTCAATAGCGATCAGCCCCAGCATTTT
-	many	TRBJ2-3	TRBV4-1	CASSQEGVRTDTQYF	TGCGCCAGCAGCCAAGAGGGGGTAAGGACAGATACGCAGTATTTT
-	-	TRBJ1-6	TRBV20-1	CSARPGRSTPLHF	TGCAGTGCTAGACCAGGGAGGAGTACACCCCTCCACTTT
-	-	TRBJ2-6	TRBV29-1	CSTRDSQNTEAFFGANVVTF	-
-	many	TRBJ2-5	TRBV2	CATKEGAQYF	TGTGCCACTAAGGAAGGGGCCCAGTACTTC
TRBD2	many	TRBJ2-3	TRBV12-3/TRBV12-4	CASRLAGATDTQYF	TGTGCCAGCAGGTTAGCGGGAGCGACAGATACGCAGTATTTT
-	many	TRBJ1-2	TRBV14	CASSQSRNYGYTF	TGTGCCAGCAGCCAATCCAGAAACTATGGCTACACCTTC
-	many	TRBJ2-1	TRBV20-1	CSAIRGTYNEQFF	TGCAGTGCTATAAGGGGGACCTACAATGAGCAGTTCTTC
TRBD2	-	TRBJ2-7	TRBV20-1	CSARASGNYEQYF	TGCAGTGCTAGGGCTAGCGGGAACTACGAGCAGTACTTC
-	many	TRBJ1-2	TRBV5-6	CASSLLYGYTF	TGTGCCAGCAGCTTGCTCTATGGCTACACCTTC